The source of this T cell receptor (beta chain) is a study of T cells after yellow fever vaccination. TCRdb processed the 5' RACE reads anew with MiXCR; each CDR3 protein has one entry. The sample shows some 160,000 distinct CDR3 sequences, approximately 9.7% of them seen only once. Germline V CDR1 and CDR2: MNHNY, SVGAGI (reference sequence). Trimming took 2 bases from V and 3 from J; bases not matched to a gene: 7. The CDR3 is 17 amino acids. V usage is TRBV6-6 and J usage is TRBJ2-1; the match to TRBD2 covers 10 bases. The receptor was derived from a man between 18 and 35 years old who received the YFV17D yellow fever vaccine. The material was CD8+ T cells sorted from PBMCs, obtained 45 days after the yellow fever booster vaccination. The CDR3 loop reads CASSYRGLAGVYNEQFF. Written as DNA, the CDR3 is TGTGCCAGCAGTTACAGGGGCCTAGCGGGGGTCTACAATGAGCAGTTCTTC.